These 10 T cell receptor beta chains share one sample of origin, sequenced in a study of blood T cell repertoires in COVID-19. The assay was immunoSEQ multiplex PCR, and TCRdb's table has in-frame clones only and misses some. The sample yields approximately 410,000 clones, 75% to 90% seen once. The sample comprised peripheral blood. The receptors stem from a young woman with active or convalescent COVID-19.

The chain couples TRBV6-5 to TRBJ1-1; possibly TRBD1 for D (6 bases). The V gene's germline CDR1 is MNHEY and CDR2 SVGAGI. CDR3 length: 14 amino acids. The V and J ends lost 7 bases and 4 bases respectively, with 16 bases between them. The CDR3 spells CASTEDTGRTEAFF. CDR3 nucleotides: TGTGCCAGCACCGAAGACACAGGGCGCACTGAAGCTTTCTTT.

The CDR3 sequence: CATSRDGGLAGLSQETQYF. The CDR3 nucleotides read TGTGCCACCAGCAGAGATGGTGGACTAGCGGGTTTAAGTCAAGAGACCCAGTACTTC. The chain employs TRBV15 and TRBJ2-5; 11 nucleotides line up with TRBD2. The CDR3 covers 19 residues. V shed 0 bases and J 2 bases; nucleotides not matched to a gene: 11. The germline V gene encodes CDR1 LNHNV and CDR2 YYDKDF (reference sequence).

The rearrangement links TRBV4-1 to TRBJ1-2; 8 bases agree with TRBD1. V lost 8 bases, J lost 3 bases, and 14 bases stayed unmatched. Germline lookup yields CDR1 MGHRA and CDR2 YSYEKL. The CDR3 runs 16 residues. CDR3 in DNA: TGCGCCAGCCTTGGACAGGGACCGTACGACGACTATGGCTACACCTTC. Amino acid sequence: CASLGQGPYDDYGYTF.

The chain links TRBV28 to TRBJ1-5; D remains ambiguous. CDR3 size: 15 residues. The V end lost 0 bases, the J end lost 0 bases, and 6 bases lay between the germline ends. Germline loops: CDR1 MDHEN, CDR2 SYDVKM. CDR3 protein: CASSLWGDSNQPQHF. The CDR3 nucleotides are TGTGCCAGCAGTTTATGGGGAGATAGCAATCAGCCCCAGCATTTT.

The genes are TRBV5-4 and TRBJ2-2; 8 nucleotides match TRBD2. This CDR3 region has 13 residues. J was trimmed by 6 bases and V by 4 bases; bases with no gene match: 2. CDR1 SGHNT and CDR2 YYREEE come from the germline V gene (reference sequence). CDR3 sequence: CASSRSGAGELFF. The CDR3, as DNA: TGTGCCAGCAGCCGTAGCGGGGCCGGGGAGCTGTTTTTT.

The chain recombines TRBV5-1 with TRBJ2-7, with TRBD2 matching over 9 bases. Germline CDR1 SGHRS, CDR2 YFSETQ. This CDR3 has 15 amino acids. J was trimmed by 5 bases and V by 1 base; bases with no gene match: 7. The chain's CDR3 is CASSLSPSGINEQYF. CDR3 nucleotide sequence: TGCGCCAGCAGCTTGTCACCTAGCGGGATCAACGAGCAGTACTTC.

The CDR3 DNA reads as TGTGCCAGTAGTATCCTGGGACTAGCGGGAGATATCACCGGGGAGCTGTTTTTT. Translating it yields CASSILGLAGDITGELFF. The chain combines TRBV19 with TRBJ2-2; 14 bases align to TRBD2. The CDR3 contains 18 residues. V was pared by 3 bases and J by 4 bases, with 7 bases of the junction left unmatched. Germline loops: CDR1 LNHDA, CDR2 SQIVND (reference sequence).

This chain connects TRBV19 to TRBJ1-3, with 9 positions matching TRBD1. Trimming cost V 7 bases and J 2 bases; bases outside gene matches: 6. CDR3 size: 15 residues. CDR1 and CDR2 (germline): LNHDA, SQIVND (reference sequence). The CDR3 sequence is CASTYGQGTGNTIYF. CDR3 nucleotide sequence: TGTGCCAGTACGTACGGACAGGGGACTGGAAACACCATATATTTT.

V and J are TRBV2 and TRBJ1-2; D is perhaps TRBD1 (6 bases). V was trimmed by 11 bases and J by 1 base, leaving 17 bases between them. The CDR3 is 14 residues long. CDR1 and CDR2 (germline): SNHLY, FYNNEI. The CDR3 reads CAARGTENNYGYTF. The CDR3 region has the DNA TGTGCCGCCAGGGGCACGGAAAATAACTATGGCTACACCTTC.

This clone was recorded a few times. This chain uses TRBV30 with TRBJ1-2; TRBD1 matches 9 bases. V was clipped by 0 bases and J by 4 bases; unmatched bases: 15. Germline V lookup: CDR1 GTSNPN, CDR2 SVGIG (reference sequence). CDR3 length: 18 residues. The CDR3 DNA reads TGTGCCTGGAGTGTAGGGAAAATTGAGGACAGGGGTTTCTATGGCTACACCTTC. Its protein product is CAWSVGKIEDRGFYGYTF.